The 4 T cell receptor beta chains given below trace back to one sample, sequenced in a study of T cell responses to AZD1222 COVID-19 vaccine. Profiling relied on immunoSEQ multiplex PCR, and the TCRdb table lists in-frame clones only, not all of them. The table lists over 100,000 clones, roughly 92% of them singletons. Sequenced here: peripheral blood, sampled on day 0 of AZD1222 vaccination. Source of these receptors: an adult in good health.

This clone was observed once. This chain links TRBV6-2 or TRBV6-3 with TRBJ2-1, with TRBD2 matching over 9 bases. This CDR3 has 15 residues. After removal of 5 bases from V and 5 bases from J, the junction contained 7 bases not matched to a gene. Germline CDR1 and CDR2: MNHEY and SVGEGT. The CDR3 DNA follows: TGTGCCAGCAGTCTCAGCGGGAGGCCAAACAATGAGCAGTTCTTC. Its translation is CASSLSGRPNNEQFF.

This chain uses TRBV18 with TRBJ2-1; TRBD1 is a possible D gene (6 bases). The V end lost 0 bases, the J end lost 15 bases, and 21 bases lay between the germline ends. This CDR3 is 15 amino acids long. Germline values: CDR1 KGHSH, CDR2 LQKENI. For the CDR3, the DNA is TGTGCCAGCTCACCACCGATGGGGGCGAGTTCTGGCGTGTTCTTC. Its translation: CASSPPMGASSGVFF.

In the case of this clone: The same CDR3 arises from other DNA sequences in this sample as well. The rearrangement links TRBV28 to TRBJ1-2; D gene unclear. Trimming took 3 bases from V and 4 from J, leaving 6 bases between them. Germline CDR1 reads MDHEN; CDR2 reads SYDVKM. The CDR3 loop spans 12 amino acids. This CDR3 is CASSFEGYGYTF. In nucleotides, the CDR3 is TGTGCCAGCAGTTTTGAGGGCTATGGCTACACCTTC.

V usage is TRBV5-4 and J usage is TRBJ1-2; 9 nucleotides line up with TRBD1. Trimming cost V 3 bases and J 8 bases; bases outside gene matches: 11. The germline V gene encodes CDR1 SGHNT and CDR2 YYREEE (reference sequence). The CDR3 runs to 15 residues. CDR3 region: CASSWGGQGSSGYTF. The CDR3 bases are TGTGCCAGCAGCTGGGGGGGACAGGGATCGAGCGGCTACACCTTC.